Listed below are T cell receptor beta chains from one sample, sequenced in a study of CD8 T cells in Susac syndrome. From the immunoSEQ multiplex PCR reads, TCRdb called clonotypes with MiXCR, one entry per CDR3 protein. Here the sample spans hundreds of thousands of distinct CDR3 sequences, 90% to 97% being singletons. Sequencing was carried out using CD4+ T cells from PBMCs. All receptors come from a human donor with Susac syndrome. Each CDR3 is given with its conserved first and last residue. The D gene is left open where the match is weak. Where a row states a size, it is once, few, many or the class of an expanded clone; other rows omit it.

TGCAGTGCTCTCTCAGCCGGGACTAGCGGCGCCTACGAGCAGTACTTC | CSALSAGTSGAYEQYF | TRBJ2-7 | NA | TRBD2 | TRBV20-1
TGCAGTGCTAGAGATGGGGGCAGGGGCCAAGAGACCCAGTACTTC | CSARDGGRGQETQYF | TRBJ2-5 | NA | NA | TRBV20-1
TGCAGTGCTCAGCCACTAGCGGTTCTGGGCGAGCAGTACTTC | CSAQPLAVLGEQYF | TRBJ2-7 | NA | TRBD2 | TRBV20-1
TGTGCCAGCAGTTTAGTAGAGAGGCAGTACTTC | CASSLVERQYF | TRBJ2-7 | NA | NA | TRBV12-3/TRBV12-4
TGTGCCAGCAGGACTACAGGGTCGTACGAGCAGTACTTC | CASRTTGSYEQYF | TRBJ2-7 | NA | NA | TRBV28
TGCAGTGCTAGGGGCCTAACTAGCGGGAGTCTGTACGAGCAGTACTTC | CSARGLTSGSLYEQYF | TRBJ2-7 | NA | TRBD2 | TRBV20-1
TGTGCCTGGAGTTCCCACGGGTCGCATGGCTACACCTTC | CAWSSHGSHGYTF | TRBJ1-2 | NA | NA | TRBV30
TGTGCCAGCACTACAGACAGGGTCCCCTCATTTAACACTGAAGCTTTCTTT | CASTTDRVPSFNTEAFF | TRBJ1-1 | NA | TRBD1 | TRBV28
TGTGCCAGCAGTCCCTCGGGACGAAACATTCAGTACTTC | CASSPSGRNIQYF | TRBJ2-4 | NA | NA | TRBV25-1
TGTGCCACCAGTGATTCCGGGACAGGAGCCGGAGAGACCCAGTACTTC | CATSDSGTGAGETQYF | TRBJ2-5 | NA | TRBD1 | TRBV24-1
TGCGCCAGCAGCTTGGCCGTCGGAAGCTCCTACAATGAGCAGTTCTTC | CASSLAVGSSYNEQFF | TRBJ2-1 | NA | NA | TRBV5-1
TGTGCCAGCAGATTGTCGGGTTCCTCCTACAATGAGCAGTTCTTC | CASRLSGSSYNEQFF | TRBJ2-1 | NA | NA | TRBV6-5
TGCGCCAGCAGCTTGGCCCCCGGCGGGCTGAGTAATGAGCAGTTCTTC | CASSLAPGGLSNEQFF | TRBJ2-1 | NA | NA | TRBV5-1
TGCAGCGTTGAAGGGCTGCCGAACTATGGCTACACCTTC | CSVEGLPNYGYTF | TRBJ1-2 | once | NA | TRBV29-1
TGCAGCGTTGCAATATGGGCTAGTTCGGTCAATGAGCAGTTCTTC | CSVAIWASSVNEQFF | TRBJ2-1 | NA | NA | TRBV29-1
TGTGCCACGAAACAGGGGTACCTTAGCACAGATACGCAGTATTTT | CATKQGYLSTDTQYF | TRBJ2-3 | NA | TRBD1 | TRBV27
TGCAGCGTTATGAACACTGAAGCTTTCTTT | CSVMNTEAFF | TRBJ1-1 | few | NA | TRBV29-1
TGCGCCAGCAGCCAATTAGACAGAGCTAACTATGGCTACACCTTC | CASSQLDRANYGYTF | TRBJ1-2 | NA | NA | TRBV4-1
TGCAGCGTTGAACAGGGGGATGCCACAGATACGCAGTATTTT | CSVEQGDATDTQYF | TRBJ2-3 | NA | TRBD1 | TRBV29-1
TGCAGCGTTGAACGGTCTAGCCGCTACGAGCAGTACTTC | CSVERSSRYEQYF | TRBJ2-7 | NA | NA | TRBV29-1
TGTGCCAGCTCACTCCGGGGACTCCCGAACACTGAAGCTTTCTTT | CASSLRGLPNTEAFF | TRBJ1-1 | NA | NA | TRBV18
TGTGCCAGCGCCTTGGGACTAGCGGGTGGCGCAGATACGCAGTATTTT | CASALGLAGGADTQYF | TRBJ2-3 | NA | TRBD2 | TRBV6-1
TGTGCCATCAGTGAGTCGATCGGAGGGCTACCGGAGTTACGCACCTTC | CAISESIGGLPELRTF | TRBJ1-2 | NA | NA | TRBV10-3
TGTGCCAGCAGCGTCGGAGGGCTAGCGGAGGTGCGGTTCTTC | CASSVGGLAEVRFF | TRBJ2-1 | NA | TRBD2 | TRBV9
TGCAGCGTTGCGGGGACAGGGTGGAATGAAGCTTTCTTT | CSVAGTGWNEAFF | TRBJ1-1 | NA | TRBD1 | TRBV29-1